Listed below are T cell receptor beta chains from one sample, sequenced in a study of blood T cell repertoires in COVID-19. Profiled with immunoSEQ multiplex PCR; TCRdb holds only in-frame clones, not every one. This table holds about 100,000 clones, approximately 89% found once. Sequenced material: peripheral blood. Receptor source: a man aged 55 to 70 with acute or convalescent COVID-19. CDR3s include the opening cysteine and the closing phenylalanine or tryptophan. The order of the fields is V gene, J gene, clone size, D gene, CDR3 DNA, CDR3 protein. D genes are given only for firm matches. Clone size is not always given. Where it is, it says once, few, many or a class for expanded clones.

V gene: TRBV18; J gene: TRBJ2-7; clone size: once; D gene: TRBD1; CDR3 DNA: TGTGCCAGCTCACCACCGGAGGGGGACAGGGCGACTTACGAGCAGTACTTC; CDR3 protein: CASSPPEGDRATYEQYF
V gene: TRBV19; J gene: TRBJ1-5; clone size: NA; D gene: NA; CDR3 DNA: TGTGCCAGTAGTATTGTGAGGAGCCAGCCCCAGCATTTT; CDR3 protein: CASSIVRSQPQHF
V gene: TRBV7-9; J gene: TRBJ1-1; clone size: NA; D gene: NA; CDR3 DNA: TGTGCCAGCAGCTTAGTGGCAGGCTCGAACACTGAAGCTTTCTTT; CDR3 protein: CASSLVAGSNTEAFF
V gene: TRBV6-1; J gene: TRBJ1-6; clone size: NA; D gene: NA; CDR3 DNA: TGTGCCAGCAGTGACAGGGATAATTCACCCCTCCACTTT; CDR3 protein: CASSDRDNSPLHF
V gene: TRBV9; J gene: TRBJ2-7; clone size: NA; D gene: NA; CDR3 DNA: TGTGCCAGCAGCGGGCTGGTTGGCGAGCAGTACTTC; CDR3 protein: CASSGLVGEQYF
V gene: TRBV11-2; J gene: TRBJ1-1; clone size: NA; D gene: NA; CDR3 DNA: TGTGCCAGCAGCTTAGACCAGGTATTTACTGAAGCTTTCTTT; CDR3 protein: CASSLDQVFTEAFF
V gene: TRBV10-3; J gene: TRBJ2-2; clone size: NA; D gene: TRBD2; CDR3 DNA: TGTGCCATCAGTGGGCTAGCGGGGGACACCGGGGAGCTGTTTTTT; CDR3 protein: CAISGLAGDTGELFF
V gene: TRBV19; J gene: TRBJ1-2; clone size: NA; D gene: TRBD1; CDR3 DNA: TGTGCCAGTAGCTTCGACAGGGAGTCTGGCTACACCTTC; CDR3 protein: CASSFDRESGYTF
V gene: TRBV7-3; J gene: TRBJ2-5; clone size: NA; D gene: NA; CDR3 DNA: TGTGCCAGCAGCTTATTCAGCCAAGAGACCCAGTACTTC; CDR3 protein: CASSLFSQETQYF
V gene: TRBV11-3; J gene: TRBJ1-1; clone size: NA; D gene: TRBD1; CDR3 DNA: TGTGCCAGCAGCCAAAGACAGGGAGACACTGAAGCTTTCTTT; CDR3 protein: CASSQRQGDTEAFF
V gene: TRBV6-5; J gene: TRBJ1-2; clone size: NA; D gene: TRBD1; CDR3 DNA: TGTGCCAGCAGCCGTGGACAGGACCTCTATGGCTACACCTTC; CDR3 protein: CASSRGQDLYGYTF
V gene: TRBV27; J gene: TRBJ1-1; clone size: NA; D gene: TRBD1; CDR3 DNA: TGTGCCAGCAGCCGCGACAGGGGGCGGACTGAAGCTTTCTTT; CDR3 protein: CASSRDRGRTEAFF
V gene: TRBV6-2/TRBV6-3; J gene: TRBJ1-1; clone size: NA; D gene: NA; CDR3 DNA: TGTGCCAGCACCCCCCGGATGAGGGGGGGGAGGACTGAAGCTTTCTTT; CDR3 protein: CASTPRMRGGRTEAFF
V gene: TRBV3-1/TRBV3-2; J gene: TRBJ1-1; clone size: NA; D gene: NA; CDR3 DNA: TGTGCCAGCAGCCAAGACGAGGTATCGACAGCTTTCTTT; CDR3 protein: CASSQDEVSTAFF
V gene: TRBV19; J gene: TRBJ2-5; clone size: once; D gene: NA; CDR3 DNA: TGTGCCAGTAGCCCGGGACTGATCGAAGAGACCCAGTACTTC; CDR3 protein: CASSPGLIEETQYF
V gene: TRBV30; J gene: TRBJ1-2; clone size: once; D gene: TRBD1; CDR3 DNA: TGTGCCTGGAGGACAGGGACAGGTGCTGGCTACACCTTC; CDR3 protein: CAWRTGTGAGYTF
V gene: TRBV28; J gene: TRBJ2-1; clone size: NA; D gene: TRBD2; CDR3 DNA: TGTGCCAGCAGTTTATTTGGGCTAGCGGGAGGTAATGAGCAGTTCTTC; CDR3 protein: CASSLFGLAGGNEQFF
V gene: TRBV5-4; J gene: TRBJ1-2; clone size: NA; D gene: NA; CDR3 DNA: TGTGCCAGCAGCCCAATCATGACAGGTGCAGGGTATGGCTACACCTTC; CDR3 protein: CASSPIMTGAGYGYTF